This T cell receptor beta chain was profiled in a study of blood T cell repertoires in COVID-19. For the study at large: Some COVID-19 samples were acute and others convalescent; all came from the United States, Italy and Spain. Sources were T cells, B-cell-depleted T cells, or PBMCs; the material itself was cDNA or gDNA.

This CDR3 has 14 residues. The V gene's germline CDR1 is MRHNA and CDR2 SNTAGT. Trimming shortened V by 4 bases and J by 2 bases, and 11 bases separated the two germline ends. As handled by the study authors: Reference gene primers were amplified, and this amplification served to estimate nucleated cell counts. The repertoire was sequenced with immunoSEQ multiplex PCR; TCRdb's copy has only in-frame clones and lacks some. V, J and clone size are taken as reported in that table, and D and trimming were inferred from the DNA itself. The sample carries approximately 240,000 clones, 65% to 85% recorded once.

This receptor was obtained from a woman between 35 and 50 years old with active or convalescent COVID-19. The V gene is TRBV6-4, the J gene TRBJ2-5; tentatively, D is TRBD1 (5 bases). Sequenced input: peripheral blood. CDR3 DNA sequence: TGTGCCAGCAGTGTGAGTGGACAACAAGAGACCCAGTACTTC. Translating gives CASSVSGQQETQYF.